The 29 T cell receptor beta chains below come from one sample, sequenced in a study of T cells after yellow fever vaccination. One entry per CDR3 protein results from TCRdb running MiXCR on the 5' RACE reads. The profile covers 300,000 to 400,000 distinct CDR3 sequences, with around 13% appearing a single time and roughly 3% taken by the ten largest. Sequenced material: CD4+ T cells sorted from PBMCs, taken 15 days after the yellow fever booster vaccination. These receptors were obtained from a man between 18 and 35 years old who received the YFV17D yellow fever vaccine.

This clonotype was counted a few times. The CDR3 nucleotides are TGTGCCACCAGCAGAGATCAGGGGGCCGGGGAGCTGTTTTTT. Its translation is CATSRDQGAGELFF. The chain employs TRBV15 and TRBJ2-2, with 7 positions matching TRBD1. Germline V gene lookup returns CDR1 LNHNV and CDR2 YYDKDF (reference sequence). V was clipped by 0 bases and J by 6 bases; unmatched bases: 1. The CDR3 loop spans 14 amino acids.

V usage is TRBV28 and J usage is TRBJ2-7; perhaps TRBD1 as D (5 bases). The CDR3 has 13 residues. Trimming took off 11 bases at V and 4 bases at J, with 18 bases between the two ends. Germline V CDR1 and CDR2: MDHEN, SYDVKM. In nucleotides, the CDR3 is TGTGCCTCAACCGGGCCAGGGTATTACGAGCAGTACGTC. Translating it yields CASTGPGYYEQYV.

The chain joins TRBV20-1 to TRBJ2-2, with D perhaps TRBD1 (6 bases). The V and J ends lost 5 bases and 4 bases respectively, with 11 bases between them. The V gene's germline CDR1 is DFQATT and CDR2 SNEGSKA (reference sequence). The CDR3 runs to 13 residues. The CDR3 nucleotides read TGCAGTGCTTTCCGGACAGCCACCGGGGAGCTGTTTTTT. Protein sequence: CSAFRTATGELFF.

This clonotype was seen more than once but under ten times. The CDR3 DNA reads TGCGCCAGCAGCCAAGTGGCCGTGACAGGAGATACGCAGTATTTT. The encoded protein is CASSQVAVTGDTQYF. This chain joins TRBV4-3 and TRBJ2-3, with D possibly being TRBD1 (6 bases). The CDR3 has 15 residues. Germline V gives CDR1 LGHNA, CDR2 YSLEER. Trimming shortened V by 1 base and J by 5 bases, and 13 bases separated the two germline ends.

The rearrangement links TRBV5-6 to TRBJ2-3; D not resolved. With 3 bases removed from V and 6 bases from J, the gap between germline ends came to 5 bases. Germline V gene sequence: CDR1 SGHDT, CDR2 YYEEEE. The CDR3 is 11 residues long. The DNA of the CDR3 is TGTGCCAGCAGCTCTGACGATACGCAGTATTTT. Translation gives CASSSDDTQYF.

The chain links TRBV11-2 to TRBJ1-2, with 7 positions matching TRBD1. Germline lookup yields CDR1 SGHAT and CDR2 FQNNGV. The length of the CDR3 is 15 residues. V shed 4 bases, J shed 0 bases, and the junction held 5 bases outside the gene matches. The CDR3 DNA is TGTGCCAGCAGCTCAAACAGGGGAGCTAACTATGGCTACACCTTC. Translated: CASSSNRGANYGYTF.

This clonotype was seen ten or more times. J is TRBJ2-1 and V is TRBV24-1; TRBD2 matches 7 bases. CDR3 length: 13 amino acids. Trimming cost V 5 bases and J 9 bases; bases outside gene matches: 6. Germline CDR1 KGHDR, CDR2 SFDVKD. The chain's CDR3 is CATSVVSGGEQFF. The CDR3, as DNA: TGTGCCACCAGTGTTGTTTCGGGGGGTGAGCAGTTCTTC.

This clonotype has more than one count but fewer than ten. The rearrangement links TRBV7-8 to TRBJ2-5, with D perhaps matching TRBD2 (5 bases). The germline gives CDR1 SGHVS, CDR2 FQNEAQ. The CDR3 consists of 11 residues. V lost 7 bases and J lost 6, with 9 bases in between. The CDR3 DNA reads TGTGCCAGCATGAGGGCTCAGACCCAGTACTTC. Its translation is CASMRAQTQYF.

This sequence joins TRBV9 and TRBJ2-2; D perhaps matches TRBD2 (5 bases). Germline V gene data show CDR1 as SGDLS and CDR2 as YYNGEE. CDR3 length: 15 amino acids. The V end lost 0 bases, the J end lost 6 bases, and 12 bases lay between the germline ends. The CDR3: CASSVGFSEPGELFF. The CDR3 coding sequence is TGTGCCAGCAGCGTAGGATTTAGCGAGCCCGGGGAGCTGTTTTTT.

The chain couples TRBV7-2 to TRBJ2-7; 9 bases are shared with TRBD1. CDR3 length: 16 residues. Germline lookup yields CDR1 SGHTA and CDR2 FQGNSA. J lost 2 bases, V lost 8 bases, and 13 bases had no gene match. The CDR3 nucleotides read TGTGCCAGCGCCCCCAGAGGCGGGACAGGGACCTACGAGCAGTACTTC. Translation: CASAPRGGTGTYEQYF.

This chain connects TRBV6-5 to TRBJ2-7; maybe TRBD1 (6 bases). The length of the CDR3 is 15 residues. Trimming removed 8 bases at V and 0 bases at J, with 17 bases between. The germline V gene has CDR1 MNHEY and CDR2 SVGAGI. The CDR3 nucleotides are TGTGCCAGCTATCGGCGACAGGAGGCCTCCTACGAGCAGTACGTC. Amino acid sequence: CASYRRQEASYEQYV.

The gene calls are TRBV4-3 and TRBJ2-7; D is possibly TRBD2 (6 bases). V shed 0 bases and J shed 6 bases, with 9 bases lying between them. CDR3 length: 13 residues. CDR1 is LGHNA and CDR2 is YSLEER in the germline V gene. Written as DNA, the CDR3 is TGCGCCAGCAGCCAAGAAGATAGCGGCGAGCAGTACGTC. The encoded protein is CASSQEDSGEQYV.

This clonotype has more than one count but fewer than ten. The genes are TRBV6-5 and TRBJ1-1, with a tentative D call TRBD1 (5 bases). The CDR3 spans 16 residues. Trimming shortened V by 5 bases and J by 3 bases, and 19 bases separated the two germline ends. From germline, CDR1 is MNHEY and CDR2 SVGAGI. CDR3 bases: TGTGCCAGCAGTCCGGAAGGGGTCAGGACCGACACTGAAGCTTTCTTT. It encodes CASSPEGVRTDTEAFF.

CDR3 nucleotides: TGTGCCAGCAGTTTAGGGGGGACAGCGAACACTGAAGCTTTCTTT. Its protein is CASSLGGTANTEAFF. This chain connects TRBV28 to TRBJ1-1; 7 bases fit TRBD1. There are 15 residues in the CDR3. The V and J ends lost 2 bases and 1 base, in that order; junction bases with no gene match: 4. Germline V gene lookup returns CDR1 MDHEN and CDR2 SYDVKM.

The chain couples TRBV6-5 to TRBJ2-2, with D perhaps given as TRBD1 or TRBD2 (5 bases each). The CDR3 has 14 amino acids. The V end was cut by 0 bases, the J end by 6 bases, with 8 bases between. The germline V gene encodes CDR1 MNHEY and CDR2 SVGAGI. The CDR3 reads CASSYSGVPGELFF. Written as DNA, the CDR3 is TGTGCCAGCAGTTACTCGGGGGTGCCCGGGGAGCTGTTTTTT.

Only a few counts were recorded for this clonotype. This chain joins TRBV19 and TRBJ2-1; D is unclear. CDR1 and CDR2 (germline): LNHDA, SQIVND (reference sequence). The CDR3 runs to 13 residues. Trimming took 5 bases from V and 0 from J, leaving 5 bases between them. The CDR3 protein is CASSVRSYNEQFF. The CDR3 DNA reads as TGTGCCAGTAGTGTACGCTCCTACAATGAGCAGTTCTTC.

In this sample, this clonotype turned up many times. V gene TRBV24-1 combines with J gene TRBJ2-1; D ambiguous. CDR1 is KGHDR and CDR2 is SFDVKD in the germline V gene. Trimming took 9 bases from V and 0 from J, leaving 26 bases between them. CDR3 length equals 19 residues. In DNA, the CDR3 is TGTGCCACCCCTTTCGACCGCATCCCCCTACCCTTCTCCTACAATGAGCAGTTCTTC. Amino acids: CATPFDRIPLPFSYNEQFF.

At least ten counts were recorded for this clonotype. V and J are TRBV6-2 or TRBV6-3 and TRBJ1-5; tentatively, D is TRBD1 (6 bases). CDR3 length equals 14 residues. Germline V gene data show CDR1 as MNHEY and CDR2 as SVGEGT. V dropped 5 bases and J dropped 4 bases, with 12 bases sitting between them. CDR3 amino acids: CASSHLDRNQPQHF. The CDR3 DNA reads as TGTGCCAGCAGTCACTTGGACAGAAATCAGCCCCAGCATTTT.

The rearrangement links TRBV5-6 to TRBJ2-5, with no clear D. The CDR3 sequence is 14 residues long. V dropped 0 bases and J dropped 5 bases, with 11 bases sitting between them. CDR1 SGHDT and CDR2 YYEEEE come from the germline V gene. Here the CDR3 reads CASSLEPVGETQYF. For the CDR3, the DNA is TGTGCCAGCAGCTTGGAACCTGTCGGGGAGACCCAGTACTTC. Full variable domain (outside the CDR3, taken from reference TRBV5-6 and TRBJ2-5): DAGVTQSPTHLIKTRGQQVTLRCSPKSGHDTVSWYQQALGQGPQFIFQYYEEEERQRGNFPDRFSGHQFPNYSSELNVNALLLGDSALYLCASSLEPVGETQYFGPGTRLLVL.

The chain has TRBV5-5 and TRBJ1-5; weak D call: TRBD1 (5 bases). The CDR3 is made up of 16 amino acids. Trimming removed 0 bases from V and 6 bases from J, with 16 bases in between. Germline assignment: CDR1 SGHKS and CDR2 YYEKEE (reference sequence). CDR3 nucleotide sequence: TGTGCCAGCAGCTTGGCAAGCGGAGAGGGGAGTCAGCCCCAGCATTTT. This codes for CASSLASGEGSQPQHF.

This sequence joins TRBV6-5 and TRBJ1-2; D not resolved. The CDR3 runs 15 residues. Trimming shortened V by 6 bases and J by 2 bases, and 16 bases separated the two germline ends. Germline values: CDR1 MNHEY, CDR2 SVGAGI. CDR3 residues: CASRTPEALNYGYTF. CDR3 DNA sequence: TGTGCCAGCAGGACTCCAGAGGCCTTGAACTATGGCTACACCTTC.

The V call is TRBV5-1, the J call TRBJ2-7; perhaps TRBD2 as D (5 bases). Trimming removed 5 bases at V and 12 bases at J, with 21 bases between. This CDR3 is 13 amino acids long. Germline V lookup: CDR1 SGHRS, CDR2 YFSETQ. CDR3 DNA sequence: TGCGCCAGCAGTCGCGACCCACCGGGGAGAAGGTACTTC. Translation gives CASSRDPPGRRYF.

There are a few counts of this clonotype. V and J are TRBV27 and TRBJ1-1; 10 nucleotides agree with TRBD1. Germline CDR1 MNHEY, CDR2 SMNVEV (reference sequence). There are 16 residues in the CDR3. The V and J ends lost 5 bases and 4 bases, in that order; junction bases with no gene match: 10. The CDR3 nucleotides read TGTGCCAGCAGTCATAGGGGGGACAGGGGCGGCACTGAAGCTTTCTTT. Amino acid sequence: CASSHRGDRGGTEAFF.

This clonotype appeared a few times. The chain recombines TRBV6-2 or TRBV6-3 with TRBJ1-1, with D hard to call. There are 15 residues in the CDR3. V was clipped by 0 bases and J by 3 bases, with 11 bases between them. From germline, CDR1 is MNHEY and CDR2 SVGEGT. Written as DNA, the CDR3 is TGTGCCAGCAGTTACTCTTTAGACAAGGACACTGAAGCTTTCTTT. Amino acids: CASSYSLDKDTEAFF.

Remarks on this clonotype: This is likely a read error, given that the CDR3 carries no conserved phenylalanine or tryptophan at its end. The chain links TRBV6-2 or TRBV6-3 to TRBJ2-7, with D unclear. This CDR3 is 14 amino acids long. Deletions cut 2 bases from V and 0 bases from J, with 8 bases between. The germline V gene has CDR1 MNHEY and CDR2 SVGEGT. CDR3 amino acids: CASSYTGNSYEQYL. CDR3 DNA sequence: TGTGCCAGCAGTTACACCGGAAACTCCTACGAGCAGTACCTC.

In this sample, this clonotype turned up a few times. The chain recombines TRBV7-9 with TRBJ2-3; 9 nucleotides match TRBD2. The CDR3 is made up of 15 amino acids. CDR1 SEHNR and CDR2 FQNEAQ come from the germline V gene (reference sequence). The junction had 7 bases not matched to a gene; V was cut back by 5 bases and J by 4 bases. Here the CDR3 reads CASSALAGVADTQYF. The CDR3 DNA is TGTGCCAGCAGCGCATTAGCGGGGGTCGCAGATACGCAGTATTTT.

V usage is TRBV11-2 and J usage is TRBJ1-5; D possibly corresponds to TRBD1 (6 bases). This CDR3 is built from 16 residues. CDR1 is SGHAT and CDR2 is FQNNGV in the germline V gene. Trimming stripped 5 bases from V and 4 bases from J, with 18 bases between. CDR3 coding DNA: TGTGCCAGCAGCCCAAGGTCCGGGACAATAAATCAGCCCCAGCATTTT. Its translation is CASSPRSGTINQPQHF.

The CDR3 protein is CAAAIEQGIGELFF. The CDR3 DNA follows: TGTGCCGCCGCAATTGAGCAGGGGATCGGGGAGCTGTTTTTT. The chain joins TRBV11-2 to TRBJ2-2; the D gene is possibly TRBD1 (6 bases). The V end was cut by 11 bases, the J end by 7 bases, with 20 bases between. This CDR3 is built from 14 residues. In germline, CDR1 is SGHAT, CDR2 FQNNGV.

This clonotype has a handful of counts. The chain combines TRBV3-1 with TRBJ1-2, with 7 bases lining up with TRBD1. The J segment lost 6 bases and the V segment lost 0 bases, leaving 16 bases of the junction unmatched. CDR3 length: 18 residues. Germline loops: CDR1 LGHDT, CDR2 YNNKEL (reference sequence). CDR3 region: CASSQDFLPRGSSHGYTF. CDR3 nucleotide sequence: TGTGCCAGCAGCCAAGATTTCCTGCCCAGGGGGTCTTCTCATGGCTACACCTTC.